The next 29 T cell receptor beta chains were all read from a single sample in a study of cytomegalovirus exposure and HLA in healthy donors. The PCR employed 60 Vbeta primers together with 13 Jbeta primers. TCRdb's copy holds only in-frame clones and misses some; the assay was immunoSEQ multiplex PCR. This repertoire includes 100,000 to 150,000 clones. Sequencing was carried out using PBMCs. The origin of the receptors is a man aged 18-30 years in good health and CMV-seronegative.

The gene calls are TRBV5-1 and TRBJ2-3; TRBD2 matches 8 bases. The CDR3 loop spans 18 amino acids. Germline values: CDR1 SGHRS, CDR2 YFSETQ. V shed 0 bases, J shed 1 base, and the junction held 10 bases outside the gene matches. CDR3 nucleotide sequence: TGCGCCAGCAGCTTGGCGGGCGGGGGGAGGATTGGCACAGATACGCAGTATTTT. Translated, it gives CASSLAGGGRIGTDTQYF. Full variable domain (remainder filled in from reference TRBV5-1 and TRBJ2-3): KAGVTQTPRYLIKTRGQQVTLSCSPISGHRSVSWYQQTPGQGLQFLFEYFSETQRNKGNFPGRFSGRQFSNSRSEMNVSTLELGDSALYLCASSLAGGGRIGTDTQYFGPGTRLTVL.

The chain employs TRBV7-8 and TRBJ1-2, with 8 nucleotides matching TRBD1. The CDR3 extends over 15 amino acids. V lost 5 bases and J lost 5; bases outside the gene matches: 10. Germline V gene sequence: CDR1 SGHVS, CDR2 FQNEAQ. The CDR3 loop reads CASSQTTGVPYGYTF. CDR3 bases: TGTGCCAGCAGCCAGACGACAGGGGTTCCTTATGGCTACACCTTC.

The rearrangement links TRBV27 to TRBJ1-3; D unclear. In germline, CDR1 is MNHEY, CDR2 SMNVEV (reference sequence). The CDR3 contains 15 residues. Trimming removed 0 bases from V and 2 bases from J, with 8 bases in between. The CDR3 region is CASSLSENPGNTIYF. The CDR3 DNA follows: TGTGCCAGCAGTTTATCGGAGAATCCTGGAAACACCATATATTTT.

The V call is TRBV6-4, the J call TRBJ1-5; D unclear. Deletions cut 5 bases from V and 1 base from J, with 6 bases between. The CDR3 is 13 residues long. The V gene's germline CDR1 is MRHNA and CDR2 SNTAGT. The CDR3, as DNA: TGTGCCAGCAGTACGGGAAGCAATCAGCCCCAGCATTTT. Amino acids: CASSTGSNQPQHF.

This chain links TRBV5-6 with TRBJ1-2, with 9 bases identical to TRBD1. V was pared by 1 base and J by 4 bases, with 5 bases of the junction left unmatched. Looked up from germline, CDR1 is SGHDT and CDR2 is YYEEEE. This CDR3 has 15 amino acids. The CDR3 coding sequence is TGTGCCAGCAGCTTGTTTCGGGACAGGGTCTATGGCTACACCTTC. Protein: CASSLFRDRVYGYTF.

The chain links TRBV28 to TRBJ2-7; maybe TRBD2 (6 bases). Trimming removed 8 bases at V and 3 bases at J, with 17 bases between. This CDR3 is 14 amino acids long. CDR1 MDHEN and CDR2 SYDVKM come from the germline V gene. Here the CDR3 DNA reads TGTGCCAGCCTGTCTGCGGGGACCATCTACGAGCAGTACTTC. Its protein is CASLSAGTIYEQYF.

The chain carries TRBV28 and TRBJ2-5; 8 bases agree with TRBD2. V gave up 4 bases and J gave up 6 bases; unmatched junction bases: 13. The length of the CDR3 is 16 residues. From germline, CDR1 is MDHEN and CDR2 SYDVKM. This CDR3 reads CASSSQSLSGRKTQYF. The DNA of the CDR3 is TGTGCCAGCAGTTCGCAGTCGTTGAGCGGGAGAAAGACCCAGTACTTC.

CDR3 bases: TGTGCCAGTAGTATATCAGGAATGAACACTGAAGCTTTCTTT. This sequence encodes CASSISGMNTEAFF. The gene calls are TRBV19 and TRBJ1-1; no clear D. The ends were cut back, 2 bases at V and 0 bases at J, with 7 bases in the middle. CDR3 size: 14 residues. Germline V gene lookup returns CDR1 LNHDA and CDR2 SQIVND (reference sequence).

The V gene is TRBV4-1, the J gene TRBJ1-1, with 7 bases fitting TRBD1. The CDR3 totals 15 residues. J lost 1 base, V lost 4 bases, and 6 bases had no gene match. Germline CDR1 and CDR2: MGHRA and YSYEKL. This CDR3 reads CASSPYGTANTEAFF. In DNA form, the CDR3 reads TGCGCCAGCAGCCCGTACGGGACAGCGAACACTGAAGCTTTCTTT.

The chain recombines TRBV7-9 with TRBJ2-7, with 8 bases identical to TRBD1. The junction had 10 bases not matched to a gene; V was cut back by 5 bases and J by 4 bases. The CDR3 spans 15 residues. Germline V gene data show CDR1 as SEHNR and CDR2 as FQNEAQ (reference sequence). DNA of the CDR3: TGTGCCAGCAGCATAGACAGGGGATTTAGATACGAGCAGTACTTC. Translated: CASSIDRGFRYEQYF.

The J gene is TRBJ1-2, the V gene TRBV19; D possibly corresponds to TRBD1 (6 bases). The V end lost 4 bases, the J end lost 3 bases, and 15 bases lay between the germline ends. Germline assignment: CDR1 LNHDA and CDR2 SQIVND (reference sequence). The CDR3 is made up of 15 amino acids. The CDR3 DNA reads as TGTGCCAGTAGTACAAAGACAGGAGGAGACTATGGCTACACCTTC. Amino acids: CASSTKTGGDYGYTF.

The CDR3 protein is CASSFGGTGYEQYF. The CDR3 nucleotides are TGTGCCAGCAGTTTCGGCGGGACCGGGTACGAGCAGTACTTC. The V call is TRBV6-5, the J call TRBJ2-7, with D perhaps TRBD2 (6 bases). CDR1 is MNHEY and CDR2 is SVGAGI in the germline V gene. CDR3 length equals 14 residues. V was trimmed by 4 bases and J by 4 bases, leaving 14 bases between them.

The J gene is TRBJ2-7, the V gene TRBV19, with D perhaps TRBD1 (6 bases). The CDR3 is made up of 15 amino acids. Per germline, CDR1 LNHDA and CDR2 SQIVND (reference sequence). The V gene lost 1 base and the J gene lost 5 bases, with 15 bases spanning the gap. CDR3 loop: CASSIGTGYWDEQYF. The CDR3 coding sequence is TGTGCCAGTAGTATAGGTACAGGGTACTGGGACGAGCAGTACTTC. Full variable domain (remainder filled in from reference TRBV19 and TRBJ2-7): DGGITQSPKYLFRKEGQNVTLSCEQNLNHDAMYWYRQDPGQGLRLIYYSQIVNDFQKGDIAEGYSVSREKKESFPLTVTSAQKNPTAFYLCASSIGTGYWDEQYFGPGTRLTVT.

CDR3 residues: CASSVDSARSYEQYF. CDR3 DNA sequence: TGTGCCAGCAGCGTAGATAGCGCACGCTCCTACGAGCAGTACTTC. The chain couples TRBV9 to TRBJ2-7, with TRBD2 as a possible D gene (5 bases). The CDR3 runs 15 residues. Germline CDR1 and CDR2: SGDLS and YYNGEE. The V and J ends lost 0 bases and 0 bases respectively, with 10 bases between them.

The V and J genes are TRBV4-1 and TRBJ2-7; the D gene is possibly TRBD1 (6 bases). From germline, CDR1 is MGHRA and CDR2 YSYEKL. CDR3 size: 14 residues. V was trimmed by 2 bases and J by 2 bases, leaving 10 bases between them. The CDR3 sequence: CASSQRGQTYEQYF. The CDR3 bases are TGCGCCAGCAGCCAACGCGGACAGACCTACGAGCAGTACTTC.

The chain employs TRBV9 and TRBJ2-3; D is perhaps TRBD1 (6 bases). Trimming cost V 4 bases and J 5 bases, with 11 bases left between them. Looked up from germline, CDR1 is SGDLS and CDR2 is YYNGEE. The CDR3 extends over 13 amino acids. The CDR3 protein is CASSPDRLDTQYF. Written as DNA, the CDR3 is TGTGCCAGCAGCCCTGACAGGTTAGATACGCAGTATTTT.

This chain joins TRBV7-3 and TRBJ1-1; maybe TRBD1 (5 bases). The germline gives CDR1 SGHTA, CDR2 FQGTGA. V was trimmed by 5 bases and J by 4 bases, leaving 11 bases between them. The CDR3 has 13 amino acids. This CDR3 reads CASSPQAATEAFF. CDR3 nucleotides: TGTGCCAGCAGCCCACAGGCGGCCACTGAAGCTTTCTTT. The whole variable domain, remainder taken from reference TRBV7-3 and TRBJ1-1, is GAGVSQTPSNKVTEKGKYVELRCDPISGHTALYWYRQSLGQGPEFLIYFQGTGAADDSGLPNDRFFAVRPEGSVSTLKIQRTERGDSAVYLCASSPQAATEAFFGQGTRLTVV.

The gene calls are TRBV28 and TRBJ2-2; D is unresolved. The CDR3 is 13 amino acids. With 10 bases removed from V and 4 bases from J, the gap between germline ends came to 13 bases. CDR1 and CDR2 from the germline V gene are MDHEN and SYDVKM. The CDR3 region has the DNA TGTGCCACAAGCCCCGTTAGCACCGGGGAGCTGTTTTTT. Protein sequence: CATSPVSTGELFF.

This chain links TRBV28 with TRBJ2-7; TRBD1 is a possible D gene (6 bases). The CDR3 totals 14 residues. From germline, CDR1 is MDHEN and CDR2 SYDVKM. V was cut by 0 bases and J by 3 bases, with 9 bases left in between. CDR3 DNA sequence: TGTGCCAGCAGTTTATGGCAGGGGAGCTACGAGCAGTACTTC. Translated: CASSLWQGSYEQYF.

The genes are TRBV5-3 and TRBJ1-2, with 8 bases that match TRBD1. TRBV5-3 is an ORF, and what it does is uncertain. J was trimmed by 0 bases and V by 4 bases; bases with no gene match: 11. This CDR3 spans 17 amino acids. The CDR3 DNA is TGTGCCAGAAGCCCACTGGACAGGGATTCTGCTAACTATGGCTACACCTTC. It yields the protein CARSPLDRDSANYGYTF.

The chain carries TRBV7-9 and TRBJ2-2; 9 nucleotides agree with TRBD1. CDR3 size: 17 residues. Germline assignment: CDR1 SEHNR and CDR2 FQNEAQ (reference sequence). V lost 5 bases and J lost 6; bases outside the gene matches: 13. Written as DNA, the CDR3 is TGTGCCAGCAGCAACAGAGGCGGGACAGGGTTGGCCGGGGAGCTGTTTTTT. Protein sequence: CASSNRGGTGLAGELFF.

V usage is TRBV12-2 and J usage is TRBJ2-2; TRBD2, as called in the table, went unchecked against the DNA. TRBV12-2 is assigned pseudogene status. The CDR3 extends over 18 amino acids. The CDR3: CASRFLLLAGVATGELFF. CDR3 coding DNA: TGTGCAAGTCGCTTCCTACTACTAGCGGGAGTTGCCACCGGGGAGCTGTTTTTT.

The J gene is TRBJ1-5, the V gene TRBV28; no firm D call. V was cut by 3 bases and J by 4 bases, with 10 bases left in between. Germline CDR1 MDHEN, CDR2 SYDVKM. This CDR3 has 14 residues. The DNA of the CDR3 is TGTGCCAGCAGTTTCGGGTTTAGGAATCAGCCCCAGCATTTT. Amino acid sequence: CASSFGFRNQPQHF. The complete variable domain, with remaining parts taken from reference TRBV28 and TRBJ1-5, reads DVKVTQSSRYLVKRTGEKVFLECVQDMDHENMFWYRQDPGLGLRLIYFSYDVKMKEKGDIPEGYSVSREKKERFSLILESASTNQTSMYLCASSFGFRNQPQHFGDGTRLSIL.

The V call is TRBV29-1, the J call TRBJ2-3, with TRBD2 as a possible D gene (6 bases). In germline, CDR1 is SQVTM, CDR2 ANQGSEA. The CDR3 runs 14 residues. V dropped 6 bases and J dropped 1 base, with 14 bases sitting between them. CDR3 residues: CSVLGLTRTDTQYF. CDR3 in DNA: TGCAGCGTCCTGGGACTCACCCGCACAGATACGCAGTATTTT.

The chain joins TRBV27 to TRBJ1-2, with TRBD1 as a possible D gene (5 bases). Trimming removed 3 bases at V and 3 bases at J, with 14 bases between. Germline loops: CDR1 MNHEY, CDR2 SMNVEV (reference sequence). CDR3 length equals 15 residues. CDR3 protein: CASSFASARDYGYTF. Here the CDR3 DNA reads TGTGCCAGCAGTTTTGCGTCGGCCAGGGACTATGGCTACACCTTC.

The chain carries TRBV7-9 and TRBJ2-5, with 16 bases lining up with TRBD2. The germline CDR1 and CDR2 sequences are SEHNR and FQNEAQ (reference sequence). Trimming cost V 4 bases and J 0 bases; bases outside gene matches: 5. The CDR3 has 18 residues. CDR3 amino acids: CASSSGLAGGMYQETQYF. CDR3 bases: TGTGCCAGCAGCTCGGGACTAGCGGGGGGGATGTACCAAGAGACCCAGTACTTC.

This chain uses TRBV21-1 with TRBJ1-6. TRBV21-1 is tagged as a pseudogene. This CDR3 spans 15 amino acids. The CDR3: CASSKVSLNNSPLHF. The CDR3 coding sequence is TGTGCCAGCAGCAAAGTGTCCTTAAATAATTCACCCCTCCACTTT.

This chain links TRBV6-1 with TRBJ1-2; D may be TRBD1 (5 bases). The germline V and J ends were trimmed by 4 bases and 10 bases, with 19 bases remaining between them. CDR3 size: 14 residues. The germline gives CDR1 MNHNS, CDR2 SASEGT. The CDR3 protein is CASSALDGGFDYTF. The CDR3 DNA reads as TGTGCCAGCAGTGCCCTCGACGGGGGTTTTGACTACACCTTC.

V gene TRBV2 combines with J gene TRBJ2-5; possible D gene TRBD1, 6 bases. Germline V gene sequence: CDR1 SNHLY, CDR2 FYNNEI. V lost 4 bases, J lost 5 bases, and 20 bases lay in between. This CDR3 has 16 residues. CDR3 bases: TGTGCCAGCAGTGCCCCTCAACAGGGATATGGGGAGACCCAGTACTTC. Translated: CASSAPQQGYGETQYF.